The entry below describes one T cell receptor (beta chain). The V end lost 5 bases, the J end lost 7 bases, and 14 bases lay between the germline ends. Germline V gene lookup returns CDR1 SEHNR and CDR2 FQNEAQ (reference sequence). The CDR3 extends over 14 amino acids. This specimen belongs to a study of CD8+CD57+ T cells in acquired aplastic anemia. Profiles of TCR beta VDJ and CDR3 were generated from a genomic DNA template. One entry per CDR3 protein, called by TCRdb with MiXCR from the reads. The sample lists hundreds of thousands of distinct CDR3 sequences, under 80% occurring once. The TCR sequence derives from a human donor in good health, serving as a control. This chain links TRBV7-9 with TRBJ1-4; D may be TRBD1 (5 bases). Material for sequencing was sorted CD4+, CD8+, or CD8+CD57+ T cells (not recorded which) from PBMCs. The CDR3 loop is CASSGPGGTEKLFF. CDR3 DNA sequence: TGTGCCAGCAGCGGACCGGGGGGTACTGAAAAACTGTTTTTT.